The 18 T cell receptor beta chains given below trace back to one sample, sequenced in a study of post-analysis software for immune sequencing data (dated by TCRdb to 2015 to 2017). The protocol used for the library was PCR. Data came from an Illumina HiSeq 2500. To reduce PCR and sequencing biases, unique molecular identifiers were incorporated into the TCR beta cDNA libraries. TCRdb passed the public sequencing reads through fastp at Q25 and MiXCR, retaining productive beta sequences. Each CDR3 protein gets just one entry, which takes the most common genes and DNA from the rows behind it. The sample records roughly 870,000 distinct CDR3 sequences, roughly 50% of which are singletons. The ten most abundant clones make up roughly 4.4% of the sample. Results the study describes overall, beyond this receptor: Significantly higher frequencies in patients than in controls were found for five or six TRBV segments, including TRBV5-6, TRBV5-1 and TRBV20-1.

Their recognized antigens are unknown. Sample: blood. Receptor source: a girl aged 10 to 17 with multiple sclerosis.

This rearrangement joins TRBV20-1 to TRBJ1-5; D unclear. This CDR3 spans 14 amino acids. Trimming removed 0 bases from V and 9 bases from J, with 15 bases in between. Per germline, CDR1 DFQATT and CDR2 SNEGSKA (reference sequence). CDR3 sequence (DNA): TGCAGTGCTAGAGATCCGAGAACCGGCCGGCCCCAGCATTTT. This translates into CSARDPRTGRPQHF.

J is TRBJ2-1 and V is TRBV3-1, with D unresolved. The CDR3 has 15 amino acids. Germline V gene data show CDR1 as LGHDT and CDR2 as YNNKEL (reference sequence). Trimming left V 1 base short and J 0 bases short, with 7 bases between. CDR3 residues: CASSQVQSSYNEQFF. The CDR3 bases are TGTGCCAGCAGCCAAGTACAGAGCTCCTACAATGAGCAGTTCTTC.

The chain is built from TRBV20-1 and TRBJ1-1; D gene unclear. This CDR3 has 11 amino acids. Germline-derived CDR1 and CDR2 are DFQATT and SNEGSKA (reference sequence). V lost 5 bases to trimming and J lost 8 bases, with 12 bases between them. The CDR3 region has the DNA TGCAGTGCTTGGGCCCTCAAGGAAGCTTTCTTT. Protein product: CSAWALKEAFF.

In nucleotides, the CDR3 is TGTGCCAGCAGTCCCTGGACAGGGGGAGCCACAGATACGCAGTATTTT. Encoded protein: CASSPWTGGATDTQYF. The V call is TRBV12-3 or TRBV12-4, the J call TRBJ2-3; TRBD1 agrees at 10 bases. V lost 5 bases, J lost 2 bases, and 7 bases stayed unmatched. The CDR3 extends over 16 amino acids.

This clonotype was observed a handful of times. CDR3 in amino acids: CSVETGPFWYF. The CDR3 coding sequence is TGCAGCGTTGAGACTGGGCCTTTTTGGTATTTT. This chain uses TRBV29-1 with TRBJ2-3; no reliable D call. Germline lookup yields CDR1 SQVTM and CDR2 ANQGSEA. Trimming pared 3 bases from V and 14 bases from J, leaving 15 bases between. The CDR3 runs to 11 residues.

The rearrangement joins TRBV4-2 to TRBJ2-4; 9 nucleotides match TRBD2. TRBJ2-7 explains the end of the DNA better; the J call may be wrong. The CDR3 loop spans 15 amino acids. Germline CDR1 is LGHNA and CDR2 is YNFKEQ. CDR3 nucleotide sequence: TGTGCCAGCAGCCAAGCAGGGACTAGCTTTGACGAGCAGTACTTC. Its translation is CASSQAGTSFDEQYF.

The CDR3: CASSPGFKETQYF. The CDR3, as DNA: TGTGCCAGCAGCCCAGGGTTTAAAGAGACCCAGTACTTC. V and J are TRBV5-6 and TRBJ2-5, with a possible D match to TRBD1 (5 bases). V gave up 4 bases and J gave up 3 bases, with 10 bases separating them. This CDR3 contains 13 residues. Germline V lookup: CDR1 SGHDT, CDR2 YYEEEE.

This sequence joins TRBV3-1 and TRBJ2-1; a weak D match, TRBD2 (7 bases). V was clipped by 4 bases and J by 7 bases, with 14 bases between them. The CDR3 sequence is 14 residues long. Germline loops: CDR1 LGHDT, CDR2 YNNKEL (reference sequence). The CDR3 bases are TGTGCCAGCAGCCGAGGGGGGGCCGCAAATGAGCAGTTCTTC. As protein: CASSRGGAANEQFF.

In this sample, this clonotype turned up a few times. V gene TRBV3-1 combines with J gene TRBJ2-7; D ambiguous. The CDR3 covers 14 residues. Germline V gene sequence: CDR1 LGHDT, CDR2 YNNKEL (reference sequence). V was cut by 1 base and J by 7 bases, with 14 bases left in between. The CDR3 bases are TGTGCCAGCAGCCAAGTGATGAGGAAGTCGGAGCAGTACTTC. It specifies CASSQVMRKSEQYF.

This clonotype was seen more than once but under ten times. This rearrangement joins TRBV7-8 to TRBJ2-3, with 9 bases identical to TRBD1. Germline values: CDR1 SGHVS, CDR2 FQNEAQ. The length of the CDR3 is 17 residues. The J segment lost 5 bases and the V segment lost 5 bases, leaving 14 bases of the junction unmatched. DNA of the CDR3: TGTGCCAGCAGCCCCTTTGGGACAGGGTTTCTTGGAGATACGCAGTATTTT. This gives the protein CASSPFGTGFLGDTQYF.

In this sample, this clonotype turned up a few times. The J gene is TRBJ2-1, the V gene TRBV7-9; D is uncertain. Trimming took 7 bases from V and 7 from J, leaving 11 bases between them. CDR1 SEHNR and CDR2 FQNEAQ come from the germline V gene (reference sequence). This CDR3 is built from 12 residues. DNA for the CDR3: TGTGCCAGCAACTATCTAGGAAATGAGCAGTTCTTC. Amino acid sequence: CASNYLGNEQFF.

This chain uses TRBV6-5 with TRBJ2-1; TRBD1 aligns across 7 bases. CDR3 length equals 17 residues. J gave up 1 base and V 0 bases, and 6 bases lay outside the gene matches. The V gene's germline CDR1 is MNHEY and CDR2 SVGAGI. DNA for the CDR3: TGTGCCAGCAGTTACTCGGTGCAGGGGGTTTCCTACAATGAGCAGTTCTTC. Translated: CASSYSVQGVSYNEQFF.

The V call is TRBV7-9, the J call TRBJ1-2; D may be TRBD1 (5 bases). This CDR3 comprises 15 residues. Germline CDR1 is SEHNR and CDR2 is FQNEAQ (reference sequence). V dropped 4 bases and J dropped 4 bases, with 16 bases sitting between them. As DNA, the CDR3 is TGTGCCAGCAGCTCCCCCGGACGGGGCGTCTATGGCTACACCTTC. Protein product: CASSSPGRGVYGYTF.

The genes are TRBV6-6 and TRBJ1-1; TRBD1 matches at 7 bases. Germline CDR1 reads MNHNY; CDR2 reads SVGAGI (reference sequence). The CDR3 is 13 amino acids. With 2 bases clipped from V and 8 bases from J, the junction kept 5 bases outside the gene matches. As DNA, the CDR3 is TGTGCCAGCAGTTACCGGGACAGCCAGGAAGCTTTCTTT. It yields the protein CASSYRDSQEAFF.

The V call is TRBV7-9, the J call TRBJ2-5; D uncertain. CDR3 length: 13 amino acids. Trimming pared 5 bases from V and 5 bases from J, leaving 12 bases between. Germline loops: CDR1 SEHNR, CDR2 FQNEAQ (reference sequence). The CDR3 is CASSQPFGETQYF. The CDR3, as DNA: TGTGCCAGCAGCCAACCCTTCGGGGAGACCCAGTACTTC.

This chain uses TRBV10-3 with TRBJ1-1; 9 nucleotides match TRBD1. CDR1 is ENHRY, CDR2 SYGVKD, per germline. The CDR3 has 12 residues. V was pared by 2 bases and J by 11 bases, with 3 bases of the junction left unmatched. CDR3 nucleotides: TGTGCCATCAGTGAGACAGGGGGCCGGGCTTTCTTT. Its protein is CAISETGGRAFF.

The rearrangement joins TRBV6-1 to TRBJ2-5; the D gene is possibly TRBD2 (6 bases). The assigned J gene may be wrong: the sequence end matches TRBJ2-7 better. The CDR3 is made up of 12 amino acids. The V gene's germline CDR1 is MNHNS and CDR2 SASEGT. The CDR3 DNA follows: TGTGCCAGCAGTGAAGGCGGGGCCGAGCAGTACTTC. Protein: CASSEGGAEQYF.

This clonotype was detected only a few times. The rearrangement joins TRBV7-3 to TRBJ2-1; TRBD1 or TRBD2 may be the D gene (5 bases each). Germline CDR1 and CDR2: SGHTA and FQGTGA. Trimming shortened V by 5 bases and J by 8 bases, and 13 bases separated the two germline ends. This CDR3 contains 13 residues. The CDR3 sequence is CASSLRGLDEQFF. CDR3 coding DNA: TGTGCCAGCAGCCTCCGGGGCTTGGATGAGCAGTTCTTC.